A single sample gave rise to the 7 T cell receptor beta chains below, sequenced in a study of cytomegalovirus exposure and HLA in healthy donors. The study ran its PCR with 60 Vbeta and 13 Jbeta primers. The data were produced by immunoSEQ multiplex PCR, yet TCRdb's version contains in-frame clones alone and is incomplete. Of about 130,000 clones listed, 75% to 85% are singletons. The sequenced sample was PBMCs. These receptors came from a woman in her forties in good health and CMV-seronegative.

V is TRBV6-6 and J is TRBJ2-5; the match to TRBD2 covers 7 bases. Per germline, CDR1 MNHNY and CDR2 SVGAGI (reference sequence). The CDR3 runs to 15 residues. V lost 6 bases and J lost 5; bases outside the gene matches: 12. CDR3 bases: TGTGCCAGCAGATCCGGGACTATCACCCTGGAGACCCAGTACTTC. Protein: CASRSGTITLETQYF.

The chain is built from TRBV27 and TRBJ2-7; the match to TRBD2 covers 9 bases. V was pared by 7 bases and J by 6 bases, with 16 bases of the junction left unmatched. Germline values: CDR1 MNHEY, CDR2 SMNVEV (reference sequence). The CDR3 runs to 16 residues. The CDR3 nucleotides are TGTGCCAGCACCGGTCAATGGGCGGGGGGGATTCTCGAGCAGTACTTC. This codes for CASTGQWAGGILEQYF.

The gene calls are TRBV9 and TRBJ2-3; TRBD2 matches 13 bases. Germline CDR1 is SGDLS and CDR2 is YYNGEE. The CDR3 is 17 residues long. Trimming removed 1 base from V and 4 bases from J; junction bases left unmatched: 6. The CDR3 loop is CASSVKRGLAGPDTQYF. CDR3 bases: TGTGCCAGCAGCGTAAAGAGGGGACTAGCGGGGCCAGATACGCAGTATTTT.

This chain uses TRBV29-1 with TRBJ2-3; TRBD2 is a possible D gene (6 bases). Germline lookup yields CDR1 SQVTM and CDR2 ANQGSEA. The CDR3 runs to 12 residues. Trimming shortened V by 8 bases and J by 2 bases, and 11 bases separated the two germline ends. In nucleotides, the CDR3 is TGCAGCTCGGGACTTTCCACAGATACGCAGTATTTT. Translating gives CSSGLSTDTQYF.

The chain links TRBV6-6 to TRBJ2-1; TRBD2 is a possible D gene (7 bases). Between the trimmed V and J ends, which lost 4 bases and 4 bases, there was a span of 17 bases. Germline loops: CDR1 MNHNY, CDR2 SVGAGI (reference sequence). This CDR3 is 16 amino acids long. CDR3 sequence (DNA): TGTGCCAGCAGTTTGGGAGCGGGACACCAATACAATGAGCAGTTCTTC. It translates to CASSLGAGHQYNEQFF.

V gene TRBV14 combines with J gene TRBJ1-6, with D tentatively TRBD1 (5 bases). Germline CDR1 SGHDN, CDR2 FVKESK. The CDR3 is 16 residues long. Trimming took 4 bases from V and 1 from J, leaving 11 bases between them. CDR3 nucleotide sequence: TGTGCCAGCAGCCCCTTACGGGGGTCCTATAATTCACCCCTCCACTTT. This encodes CASSPLRGSYNSPLHF. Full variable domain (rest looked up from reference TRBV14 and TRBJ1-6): EAGVTQFPSHSVIEKGQTVTLRCDPISGHDNLYWYRRVMGKEIKFLLHFVKESKQDESGMPNNRFLAERTGGTYSTLKVQPAELEDSGVYFCASSPLRGSYNSPLHFGNGTRLTVT.

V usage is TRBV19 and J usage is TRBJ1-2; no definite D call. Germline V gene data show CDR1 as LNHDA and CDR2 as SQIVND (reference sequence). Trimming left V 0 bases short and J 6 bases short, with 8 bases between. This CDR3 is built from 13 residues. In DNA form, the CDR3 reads TGTGCCAGTAGTATAGATCGAGGTGATGGCTACACCTTC. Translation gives CASSIDRGDGYTF.